This T cell receptor (beta chain) was sequenced during a study of breast tumors, draining lymph nodes, adjacent tissues. TCRdb analysed the multiplex PCR reads with MiXCR anew, one entry per CDR3 protein. The sample lists approximately 45,000 distinct CDR3 sequences, approximately 22% seen once, with over 6.5% in the top ten. This clonotype was counted ten times or more. Its specificity is not known. The CDR3 runs to 17 residues. V lost 0 bases and J lost 4, with 16 bases in between. Germline V gives CDR1 SEHNR, CDR2 FQNEAQ (reference sequence). Findings and limits, study-wide: That most tumor T cells come from lymph nodes remained unproven. Tumor repertoires ranked between lymph nodes and nontumor tissue in diversity, with V and J gene preferences. Luminal-like breast cancer showed significantly higher tumor–nontumor repertoire similarity than basal-like. Data fit most tumor T cells coming from lymph node, expanding in tumor.

The TCR sequence derives from a female donor with breast cancer. Some clones in this sample may be carry-over from other donors' samples. Material for sequencing was breast tumor tissue. The chain carries TRBV7-9 and TRBJ2-1; no reliable D call. This CDR3 reads CASSLAASPSFYNEQFF. CDR3 in DNA: TGTGCCAGCAGCTTAGCAGCGTCCCCCAGCTTTTACAATGAGCAGTTCTTC.